The clone carrying this T cell receptor beta chain was observed at least ten times. Its specificity is unknown. This sample was taken from a study of identical twins. TCRdb used MiXCR to reprocess the 5' RACE reads, holding one entry per CDR3 protein. Of a few hundred thousand distinct CDR3 sequences listed, over 9.5% are singletons. Overall study results and limits: High-abundance cord blood beta clonotypes had fewer insertions; memory repertoires showed none. Excess twin sharing in beta out-of-frame sequences was weaker. Zero-insertion analyses might be partly confounded by invariant T cells like MAIT and iNKT.

The sample consisted of memory T cells sorted from blood. This TCR came from a man aged 50 to 59 in good health.

In DNA, the CDR3 is TGTGCCAGCTCACCGATAAGACTAGCGGGAGAAGAGACCCAGTACTTC. Translated: CASSPIRLAGEETQYF. J is TRBJ2-5 and V is TRBV18, with 12 bases fitting TRBD2. V was clipped by 3 bases and J by 3 bases; unmatched bases: 5. Per the germline V gene, CDR1 is KGHSH and CDR2 is LQKENI. CDR3 length equals 16 residues.